This note documents a single T cell receptor beta chain sequence. Antigen: not known. The data stem from a study of cytomegalovirus exposure and HLA in healthy donors. Across the study: The 110 or so validation repertoires used the same platform as the 650 to 750 first-cohort repertoires, a later analysis reported.

The assay was immunoSEQ multiplex PCR, and TCRdb's table has in-frame clones only and misses some. The sample lists 150,000 to 200,000 clones, roughly three quarters seen once, with 1% to 1.5% in the top ten. Trimming stripped 0 bases from V and 0 bases from J, with 13 bases between. The CDR3 is made up of 17 amino acids. The germline V gene has CDR1 MGHRA and CDR2 YSYEKL. Study-wide points: Most TCR sequences proved rare, with some public TCRs found in many donors. Subsequent analysis revealed that first-cohort TCR clusters tended to co-occur in the 120 or so validation repertoires. Researchers catalogued roughly 170 TCR beta chains as cytomegalovirus-associated.

Specimen: PBMCs. This TCR was recovered from a woman in her twenties or thirties in good health and CMV-seronegative. This chain links TRBV4-1 with TRBJ2-3; maybe TRBD2 (6 bases). CDR3 nucleotide sequence: TGCGCCAGCAGCCAAGACCCTCCCGGAGGGAGCACAGATACGCAGTATTTT. Protein sequence: CASSQDPPGGSTDTQYF.